This TCR beta chain is from a study of blood T cell repertoires in COVID-19. CDR3 length: 13 amino acids. V lost 9 bases and J lost 0; bases outside the gene matches: 4. Authors' methods: Amplification of reference gene primers provided the estimated nucleated cell counts. Produced via immunoSEQ multiplex PCR; TCRdb's table is partial and in-frame only. That table supplies the V and J calls and clone size; D and trimming were determined from the DNA. The sample has around 400,000 clones, approximately 89% seen once. This TCR was sampled from a young woman with COVID-19, enrolled during active disease. The rearrangement joins TRBV12-3 or TRBV12-4 to TRBJ1-2, with 7 bases lining up with TRBD1. Sequenced input: peripheral blood. The CDR3: CASRDRANYGYTF. In DNA, the CDR3 is TGTGCCAGTCGGGACAGAGCTAACTATGGCTACACCTTC.